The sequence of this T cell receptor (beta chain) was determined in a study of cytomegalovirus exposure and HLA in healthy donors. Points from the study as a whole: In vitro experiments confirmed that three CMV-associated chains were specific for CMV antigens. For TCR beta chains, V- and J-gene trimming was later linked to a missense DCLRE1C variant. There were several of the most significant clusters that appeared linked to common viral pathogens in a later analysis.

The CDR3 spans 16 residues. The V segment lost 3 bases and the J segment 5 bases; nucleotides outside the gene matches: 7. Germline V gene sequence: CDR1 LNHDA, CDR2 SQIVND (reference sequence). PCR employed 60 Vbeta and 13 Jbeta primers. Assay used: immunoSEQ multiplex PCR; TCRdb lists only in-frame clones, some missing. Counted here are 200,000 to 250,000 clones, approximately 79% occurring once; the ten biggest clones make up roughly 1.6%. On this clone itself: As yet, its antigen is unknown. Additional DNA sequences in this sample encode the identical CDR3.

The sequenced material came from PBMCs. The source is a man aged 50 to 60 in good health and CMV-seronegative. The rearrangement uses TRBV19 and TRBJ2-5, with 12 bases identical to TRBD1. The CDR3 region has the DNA TGTGCCAGTAGTATTTCGGGACAGGGGGCGATGGAGACCCAGTACTTC. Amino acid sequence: CASSISGQGAMETQYF.